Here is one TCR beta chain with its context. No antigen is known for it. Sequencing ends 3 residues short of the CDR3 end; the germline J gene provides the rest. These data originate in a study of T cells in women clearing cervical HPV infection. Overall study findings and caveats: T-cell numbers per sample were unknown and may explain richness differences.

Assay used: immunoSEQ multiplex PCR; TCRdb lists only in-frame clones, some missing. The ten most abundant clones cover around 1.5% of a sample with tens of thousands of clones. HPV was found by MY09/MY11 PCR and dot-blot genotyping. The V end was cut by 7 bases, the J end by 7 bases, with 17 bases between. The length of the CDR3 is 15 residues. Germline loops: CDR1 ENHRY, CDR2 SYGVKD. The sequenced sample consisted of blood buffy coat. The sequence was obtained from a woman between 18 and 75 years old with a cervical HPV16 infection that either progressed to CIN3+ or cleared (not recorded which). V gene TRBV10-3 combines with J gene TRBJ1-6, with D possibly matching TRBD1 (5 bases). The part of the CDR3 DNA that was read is TGTGCCATCACCGAGACAGTCCTCGGGAATTCACCC. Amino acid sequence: CAITETVLGNSP. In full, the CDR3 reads CAITETVLGNSPLHF.